This T cell receptor beta chain derives from a study of blood T cell repertoires in COVID-19. The table came from immunoSEQ multiplex PCR; TCRdb's copy has only in-frame clones and leaves some out. The repertoire holds about 83,000 clones, around 83% seen once, with 22% in the top ten. The CDR3 has 13 residues. Between the trimmed V and J ends, which lost 3 bases and 4 bases, there was a span of 9 bases. The germline gives CDR1 SGHNT, CDR2 YENEEA. The specimen sequenced was peripheral blood. The clonotype comes from a woman of 80 years or more in a cohort sampled during active or convalescent COVID-19. The gene calls are TRBV11-3 and TRBJ1-2, with TRBD1 as a possible D gene (5 bases). CDR3 nucleotides: TGTGCCAGCAGCTTGGACACATCCTATGGCTACACCTTC. Translated, it gives CASSLDTSYGYTF.